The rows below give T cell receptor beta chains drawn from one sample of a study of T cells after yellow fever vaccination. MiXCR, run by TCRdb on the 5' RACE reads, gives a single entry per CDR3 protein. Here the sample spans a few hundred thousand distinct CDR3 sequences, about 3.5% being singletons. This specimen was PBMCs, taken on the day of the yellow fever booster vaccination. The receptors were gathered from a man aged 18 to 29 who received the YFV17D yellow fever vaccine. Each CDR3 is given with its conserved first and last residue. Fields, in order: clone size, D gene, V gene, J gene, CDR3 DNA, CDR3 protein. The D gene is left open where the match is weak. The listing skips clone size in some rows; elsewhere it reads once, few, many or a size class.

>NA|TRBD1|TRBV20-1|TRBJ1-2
TGCAGTGCTAGACTGCAGACAGGGCTCGGCTACACCTTC
CSARLQTGLGYTF
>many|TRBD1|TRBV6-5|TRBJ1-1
TGTGCCAGCAGCCTGGGACAGGGGGACACTGAAGCTTTCTTT
CASSLGQGDTEAFF
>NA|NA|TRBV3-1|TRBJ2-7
TGTGCCAGCAGCCAAGAGGGCAGCTCCTACGAGCAGTACTTC
CASSQEGSSYEQYF
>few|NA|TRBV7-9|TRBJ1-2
TGTGCCAGCAGCTCCGGACTATCTCTTAACTATGGCTACACCTTC
CASSSGLSLNYGYTF
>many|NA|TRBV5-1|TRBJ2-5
TGCGCCAGCAGCCAGAAGCCCCAGACACGGATTGAAGAGACCCAGTACTTC
CASSQKPQTRIEETQYF
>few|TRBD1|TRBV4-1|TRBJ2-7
TGCGCCAGCAGCCAAGACCCGGGACAGCAAATCACCTACGAGCAGTACTTC
CASSQDPGQQITYEQYF
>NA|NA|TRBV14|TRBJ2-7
TGTGCCAGCTGCTGGGGGACACAGAGCGAGCAGTACTTC
CASCWGTQSEQYF
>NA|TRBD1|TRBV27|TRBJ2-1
TGTGCCAGCAGTTCCGGGACAGGGGGTGACACTAATGAGCAGTTCTTC
CASSSGTGGDTNEQFF
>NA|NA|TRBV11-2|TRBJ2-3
TGTGCCAGCAGCTCACGTTCCAGCGCTGGCACAGATACGCAGTATTTT
CASSSRSSAGTDTQYF
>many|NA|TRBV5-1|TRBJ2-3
TGCGCCAGCAGCTTGGCTGTAACAGGGTTGGTCACAGATACGCAGTATTTT
CASSLAVTGLVTDTQYF
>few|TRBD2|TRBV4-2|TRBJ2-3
TGTGCCAGCAGCCAAGGACTAGCGGGGGGCACTAGCACAGATACGCAGTATTTT
CASSQGLAGGTSTDTQYF
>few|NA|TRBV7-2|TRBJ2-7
TGTGCCAGCAGCTTTGGGTCGGGCTACGAGCAGTACTTC
CASSFGSGYEQYF
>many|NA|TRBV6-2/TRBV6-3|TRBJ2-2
TGTGCCAGCAGTTCCCCCCTTCGCACCGGGGAGCTGTTTTTT
CASSSPLRTGELFF
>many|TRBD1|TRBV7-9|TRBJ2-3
TGTGCCAGCAGCCTAGCCCCCGGACAGGGGGGCTCCACAGATACGCAGTATTTT
CASSLAPGQGGSTDTQYF
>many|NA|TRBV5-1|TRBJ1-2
TGCGCCAGCAGCTCCCTGGGACAAACGCTCTATGGCTACACCTTC
CASSSLGQTLYGYTF
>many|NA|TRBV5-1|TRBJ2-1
TGCGCCAGCGGCCAGTGGGACACCACTGATGAGCAGTTCTTC
CASGQWDTTDEQFF
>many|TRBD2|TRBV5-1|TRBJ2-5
TGCGCCAGCAGCCAGACTAGCGGGGGGGCCTTTTTGGAGACCCAGTACTTC
CASSQTSGGAFLETQYF
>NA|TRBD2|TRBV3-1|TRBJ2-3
TGTGCCAGCAGCCAAGCCGGGACTAGCGGCACAGATACGCAGTATTTT
CASSQAGTSGTDTQYF
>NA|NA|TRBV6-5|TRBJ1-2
TGTGCCAGCGCCGGACTCACCGAGAACTATGGCTACACCTTC
CASAGLTENYGYTF
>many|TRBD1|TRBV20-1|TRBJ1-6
TGCAGTGCTAGGGACAGGGTAAATTCTAATTCACCCCTCCACTTT
CSARDRVNSNSPLHF
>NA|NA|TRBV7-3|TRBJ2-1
TGTGCCAGCAGCTCTCCGGGAGAAATGAATGAGCAGTTCTTC
CASSSPGEMNEQFF
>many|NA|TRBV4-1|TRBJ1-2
TGCGCCAGCAGCCAAGCAGAGTCAGCCCGGAGCTATGGCTACACCTTC
CASSQAESARSYGYTF
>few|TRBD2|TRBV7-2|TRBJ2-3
TGTGCCAGCAGCTTATCAACGGGGGGGCGTACAGATACGCAGTATTTT
CASSLSTGGRTDTQYF